This TCR beta chain was sequenced for a study of control samples from healthy donors and cancer patients. Clones were read by immunoSEQ multiplex PCR, and TCRdb kept only the in-frame ones, dropping some. The table has some 66,000 clones, 65% to 90% seen once. CDR1 and CDR2 from the germline V gene are SGHAT and FQNNGV. The CDR3 consists of 16 residues. V was cut by 2 bases and J by 4 bases, with 18 bases left in between. This sequence joins TRBV11-2 and TRBJ2-7; no definite D call. The clonotype originates from a man aged 40-49 years in good health. Sequencing input: blood. CDR3: CASSLMQTLSSYEQYF. CDR3 in DNA: TGTGCCAGCAGCTTAATGCAGACCCTTTCTTCTTACGAGCAGTACTTC.